These T cell receptor beta chains were read from a single sample in a study of response to subunit inactivated influenza vaccine. Using its own MiXCR run on the RT-PCR reads, TCRdb lists one record per CDR3 protein. This table has 400,000 to 650,000 distinct CDR3 sequences, less than 7.5% appearing once. The specimen was PBMCs from blood, collected 23 to 25 months after vaccination. The origin of the receptors is a man aged 50 to 69 who received an inactivated influenza vaccine. The CDR3 runs from the conserved cysteine through the conserved F or W.

v_call | cdr3_aa
TRBV12-3/TRBV12-4 | CASSGGTGGAYEQYF
TRBV4-1 | CASSHQGTEAKNIQYF
TRBV20-1 | CSASVGLSSYNEQFF
TRBV29-1 | CSVRGQGLYNEQFF
TRBV7-8 | CASSLSTAGGRGTDTQYF
TRBV7-2 | CASSSSSGRPGDTQYF
TRBV27 | CASSLMMGGADTQYF
TRBV6-5 | CASSHGTALAYNEQFF
TRBV5-6 | CASSPLAVEETQYF
TRBV25-1 | CASNAAGFGNTIYF
TRBV28 | CASSYRTGGSYNSPLHF
TRBV4-3 | CASSQEWEGKRGNQPQHF
TRBV12-3/TRBV12-4 | CASSYVLAATDTQYF
TRBV4-3 | CASSHDPSGSYNEQFF
TRBV20-1 | CSASGGSRGTQYF
TRBV27 | CASSFGGASSYEQYF
TRBV5-1 | CASSTRIGLAGGSTDTQYF
TRBV5-5 | CASSRQVREVNEQFF
TRBV20-1 | CSARQPNTEAFF
TRBV7-2 | CASSLAGGRSSYEQYF
TRBV5-1 | CASSQGQGADTQYF
TRBV29-1 | CSVEETTGLQQFF
TRBV7-2 | CASSLGGQGWSPLHF
TRBV7-3 | CASSTGQPNTEAFF
TRBV19 | CASSSSRTGRGYEQYF
TRBV28 | CASSWAPQVFGYTF
TRBV12-3/TRBV12-4 | CASSPAGGPYEQYF
TRBV28 | CASRGIRDMETQYF
TRBV9 | CASSVPTTGGRDEQFF
TRBV9 | CASSRQSTDTQYF
TRBV4-2 | CASSQDTSESYEQYF
TRBV7-2 | CASSKGRQSSYEQYF
TRBV11-2 | CASSYGLAGVYEQYF
TRBV18 | CASSPNGRRDTQYF
TRBV20-1 | CSATLGEGAYEQYF
TRBV14 | CASSQRLADKDEQFF
TRBV6-1 | CASSSRGRGGSPLHF
TRBV20-1 | CSSWTSGLIGEQETQYF
TRBV2 | CASSAGLAGGNEQFF
TRBV29-1 | CSVFRQGNTEAFF
TRBV10-3 | CAISEQGTYEQYF
TRBV20-1 | CRDGQGESEQYF